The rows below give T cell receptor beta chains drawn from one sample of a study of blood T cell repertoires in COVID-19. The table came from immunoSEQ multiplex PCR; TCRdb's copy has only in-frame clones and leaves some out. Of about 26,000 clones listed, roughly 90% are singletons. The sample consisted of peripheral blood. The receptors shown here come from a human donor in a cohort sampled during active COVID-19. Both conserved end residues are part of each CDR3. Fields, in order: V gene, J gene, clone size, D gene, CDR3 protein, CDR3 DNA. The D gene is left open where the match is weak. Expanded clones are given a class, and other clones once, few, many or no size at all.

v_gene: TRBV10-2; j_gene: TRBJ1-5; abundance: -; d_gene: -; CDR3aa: CASKGDIKSNQPQHF; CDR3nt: TGCGCCTCTAAAGGGGACATTAAAAGCAATCAGCCCCAGCATTTT
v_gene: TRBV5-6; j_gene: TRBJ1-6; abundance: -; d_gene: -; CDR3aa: CASSSLGEGYNSPLHF; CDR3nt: TGTGCCAGCAGCTCACTAGGGGAGGGCTATAATTCACCCCTCCACTTT
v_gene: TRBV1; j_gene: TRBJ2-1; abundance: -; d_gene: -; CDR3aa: CTSSQASSTENEQFF; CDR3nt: TGCACCAGCAGCCAAGCTTCCTCGACTGAGAATGAGCAGTTCTTC
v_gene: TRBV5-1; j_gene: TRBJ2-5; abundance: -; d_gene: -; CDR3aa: CASTEIGGARETQYF; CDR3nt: TGCGCCAGCACTGAGATAGGGGGGGCGCGAGAGACCCAGTACTTC
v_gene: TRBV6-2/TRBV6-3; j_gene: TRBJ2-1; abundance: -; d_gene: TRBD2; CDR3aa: CASSPGTRRGNEQFF; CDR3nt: TGTGCCAGCAGCCCCGGGACTAGAAGGGGCAATGAGCAGTTCTTC
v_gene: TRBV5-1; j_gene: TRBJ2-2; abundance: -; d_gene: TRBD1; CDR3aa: CASSSRGTAGELFF; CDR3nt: TGCGCCAGCAGCTCCAGGGGGACGGCCGGGGAGCTGTTTTTT
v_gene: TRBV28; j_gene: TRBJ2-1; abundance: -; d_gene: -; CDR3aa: CASSLRGREQFF; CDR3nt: TGTGCCAGCAGTTTAAGAGGTCGGGAGCAGTTCTTC
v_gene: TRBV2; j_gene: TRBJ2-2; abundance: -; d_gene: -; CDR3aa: CASSDDRRTGELFF; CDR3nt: TGTGCCAGCAGCGACGACAGGAGGACCGGGGAGCTGTTTTTT
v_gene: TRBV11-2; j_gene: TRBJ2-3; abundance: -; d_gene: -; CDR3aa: CASSLGGARSQYF; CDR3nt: TGTGCCAGCAGCTTAGGAGGAGCGCGTTCGCAGTATTTT
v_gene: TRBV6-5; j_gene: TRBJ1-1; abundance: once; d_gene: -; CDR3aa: CASSYSTGEAFF; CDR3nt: TGTGCCAGCAGTTACTCGACAGGTGAAGCTTTCTTT
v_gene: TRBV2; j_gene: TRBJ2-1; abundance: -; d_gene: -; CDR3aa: CASSESRGPGDEQFF; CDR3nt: TGTGCCAGCAGTGAGTCGCGGGGTCCCGGCGATGAGCAGTTCTTC
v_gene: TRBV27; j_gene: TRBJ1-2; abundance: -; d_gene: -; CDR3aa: CASSSTGSGYTF; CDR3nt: TGTGCCAGCAGTAGTACAGGGTCGGGCTACACCTTC
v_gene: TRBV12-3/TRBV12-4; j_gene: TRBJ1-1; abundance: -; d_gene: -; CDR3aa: CASSLQGSAEAFF; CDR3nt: TGTGCCAGCAGTTTGCAGGGGTCGGCTGAAGCTTTCTTT
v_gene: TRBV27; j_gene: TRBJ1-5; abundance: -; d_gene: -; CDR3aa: CASSFGGFQPQHF; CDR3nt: TGTGCCAGCAGTTTCGGAGGGTTTCAGCCCCAGCATTTT
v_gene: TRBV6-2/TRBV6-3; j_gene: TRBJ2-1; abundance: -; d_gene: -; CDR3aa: CASSYPTGVLQYNEQFF; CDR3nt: TGTGCCAGCAGTTACCCTACCGGGGTACTCCAATACAATGAGCAGTTCTTC
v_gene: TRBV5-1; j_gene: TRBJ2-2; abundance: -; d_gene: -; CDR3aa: CASRGGENTGELFF; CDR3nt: TGCGCCAGCAGGGGGGGAGAGAACACCGGGGAGCTGTTTTTT
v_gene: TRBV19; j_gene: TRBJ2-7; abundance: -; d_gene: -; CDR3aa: CASSPTGTLLYEQYF; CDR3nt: TGTGCCAGTAGTCCGACCGGGACACTACTCTACGAGCAGTACTTC
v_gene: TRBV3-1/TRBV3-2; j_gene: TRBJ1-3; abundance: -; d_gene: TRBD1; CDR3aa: CASSQDRGTGLASGNTIYF; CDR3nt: TGTGCCAGCAGCCAAGATAGGGGGACAGGGCTCGCCTCTGGAAACACCATATATTTT
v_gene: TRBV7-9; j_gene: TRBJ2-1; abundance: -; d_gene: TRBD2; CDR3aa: CASSLGSAGTRSYNEQFF; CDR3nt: TGTGCCAGCAGCTTGGGCTCAGCGGGAACACGCTCCTACAATGAGCAGTTCTTC
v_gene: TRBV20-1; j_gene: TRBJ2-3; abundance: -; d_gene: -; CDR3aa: CSAALTDTQYF; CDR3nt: TGCAGTGCAGCCCTCACAGATACGCAGTATTTT
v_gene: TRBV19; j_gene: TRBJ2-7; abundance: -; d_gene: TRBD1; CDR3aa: CASSTGGAFPPYEQYF; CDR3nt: TGTGCCAGTAGCACAGGGGGCGCATTCCCCCCCTACGAGCAGTACTTC
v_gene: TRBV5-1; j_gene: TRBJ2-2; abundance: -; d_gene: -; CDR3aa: CASSLHERLGRELFF; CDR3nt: TGCGCCAGCAGCCTGCACGAGCGGTTGGGCAGGGAGCTGTTTTTT
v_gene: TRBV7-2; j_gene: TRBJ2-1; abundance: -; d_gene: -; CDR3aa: CASSPRDYNEQFF; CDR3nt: TGTGCCAGCAGCCCCAGGGATTACAATGAGCAGTTCTTC
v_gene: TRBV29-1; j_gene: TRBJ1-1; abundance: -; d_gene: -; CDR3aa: CSVAETWGVNTEAFF; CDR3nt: TGCAGCGTTGCCGAGACCTGGGGGGTGAACACTGAAGCTTTCTTT
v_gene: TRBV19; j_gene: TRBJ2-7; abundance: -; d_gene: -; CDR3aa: CASRQFRGSYEQYF; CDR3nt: TGTGCCAGTCGTCAGTTCCGGGGCTCCTACGAGCAGTACTTC
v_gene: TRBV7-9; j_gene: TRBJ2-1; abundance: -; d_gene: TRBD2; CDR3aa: CASSTGGTSVGDEQFF; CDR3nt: TGTGCCAGCAGCACTGGGGGGACTAGCGTCGGAGATGAGCAGTTCTTC
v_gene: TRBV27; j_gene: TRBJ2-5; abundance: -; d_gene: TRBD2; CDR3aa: CASAGGSYQETQYF; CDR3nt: TGTGCCAGCGCGGGGGGCTCATACCAAGAGACCCAGTACTTC
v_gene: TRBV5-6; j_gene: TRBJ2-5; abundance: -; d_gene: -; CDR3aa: CASSLGTLTGETQYF; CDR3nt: TGTGCCAGCAGCTTAGGGACTCTTACCGGAGAGACCCAGTACTTC
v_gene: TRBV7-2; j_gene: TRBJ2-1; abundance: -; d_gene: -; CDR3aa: CASSSLLGAGAYNEQFF; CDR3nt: TGTGCCAGCAGCTCCCTTTTGGGGGCGGGGGCTTACAATGAGCAGTTCTTC